This T cell receptor beta chain was captured by sequencing in a study of blood T cell repertoires in COVID-19. Study summary: COVID-19 samples, acute and convalescent, were from the United States, Italy and Spain.

Authors' processing steps: Amplification of reference gene primers was used by the study to estimate nucleated cell counts. The repertoire was sequenced with immunoSEQ multiplex PCR; TCRdb's copy has only in-frame clones and lacks some. The V and J calls and clone size are taken from that table; D and trimming were inferred from the DNA. Of under 300,000 clones detected, under 90% appear once; the ten largest clones hold 2% to 2.5%. CDR1 MDHEN and CDR2 SYDVKM come from the germline V gene. The CDR3 is 15 residues long. Trimming at V came to 4 bases and at J to 3 bases, leaving 4 bases not matched to a gene. In its sample, this clone was seen once.

This clonotype originated in a man aged 50 to 60 with acute or convalescent COVID-19. Sequencing was carried out using peripheral blood. The rearrangement links TRBV28 to TRBJ2-3, with 10 bases aligning to TRBD1. The chain's CDR3 is CASSSPGQGTDTQYF. CDR3 DNA sequence: TGTGCCAGCAGTTCACCGGGACAGGGGACAGATACGCAGTATTTT.